Presented here are 5 T cell receptor beta chains from one specimen sequenced in a study of CD8 T cells in ankylosing spondylitis. TCRdb called the 5' RACE reads again in MiXCR, with one record for every CDR3 protein. The sample has about 150,000 distinct CDR3 sequences; more than 9.5% are singletons. Sequenced: blood, either unsorted or a sorted T cell fraction (not recorded which). Every receptor here comes from a female donor with ankylosing spondylitis or in good health (not recorded which).

The chain employs TRBV18 and TRBJ2-3; the D is unclear. V was trimmed by 3 bases and J by 0 bases, leaving 7 bases between them. CDR1 is KGHSH and CDR2 is LQKENI in the germline V gene. This CDR3 is built from 14 residues. CDR3: CASSPLPSTDTQYF. The CDR3 bases are TGTGCCAGCTCACCCCTCCCCAGCACAGATACGCAGTATTTT. Full variable domain (remainder filled in from reference TRBV18 and TRBJ2-3): NAGVMQNPRHLVRRRGQEARLRCSPMKGHSHVYWYRQLPEEGLKFMVYLQKENIIDESGMPKERFSAEFPKEGPSILRIQQVVRGDSAAYFCASSPLPSTDTQYFGPGTRLTVL.

This clonotype was detected ten times or more. The V call is TRBV20-1, the J call TRBJ2-7; D is undetermined. Germline loops: CDR1 DFQATT, CDR2 SNEGSKA (reference sequence). With 6 bases removed from V and 0 bases from J, the gap between germline ends came to 12 bases. This CDR3 region has 13 residues. The CDR3 nucleotides read TGCAGTGCCCTGGACCAGCCCTCCTACGAGCAGTACTTC. Residues: CSALDQPSYEQYF.

In this sample, this clonotype turned up many times. The chain is built from TRBV19 and TRBJ2-5, with 7 bases fitting TRBD2. Germline V lookup: CDR1 LNHDA, CDR2 SQIVND (reference sequence). This CDR3 comprises 15 residues. The ends lost 6 bases at V and 2 bases at J; junction bases unmatched: 9. The CDR3 coding sequence is TGTGCCAGTAGCAAATGGCTAGCGGATCAAGAGACCCAGTACTTC. This translates into CASSKWLADQETQYF.

The V and J genes are TRBV18 and TRBJ2-7; a weak D match, TRBD2 (6 bases). Germline V gene sequence: CDR1 KGHSH, CDR2 LQKENI. The V end lost 3 bases, the J end lost 3 bases, and 12 bases lay between the germline ends. The CDR3 spans 14 residues. CDR3 amino acids: CASSPAPGVYEQYF. The CDR3 DNA reads as TGTGCCAGCTCACCGGCCCCGGGGGTCTACGAGCAGTACTTC.

This clonotype has a count of ten or more. The V gene is TRBV20-1, the J gene TRBJ1-6; 8 bases are shared with TRBD1. CDR3 length: 16 amino acids. CDR1 is DFQATT and CDR2 is SNEGSKA in the germline V gene (reference sequence). The junction had 8 bases not matched to a gene; V was cut back by 0 bases and J by 7 bases. The CDR3 region is CSARDPAGGGNSPLHF. CDR3 DNA: TGCAGTGCTAGAGACCCCGCAGGGGGCGGCAATTCACCCCTCCACTTT.